This T cell receptor (beta chain) came from a study of vaccination and CD4 T cells after COVID-19. Study background: Culture controls were given either a CEFX pool, an HIV-1 Nef pool, or no peptide.

Specified treatment: roughly 11-day PBMC culture with coronavirus spike peptide pools or control peptides (ViraFEST assay). These CD4+ T cells came from approximately 11-day cultures by negative selection. To note about this clonotype: The antigen is not known.

Trimming removed 9 bases from V and 7 bases from J, with 21 bases in between. This CDR3 contains 14 residues. The germline gives CDR1 SEHNR, CDR2 FQNEAQ (reference sequence). Sequenced with the Oncomine TCR Beta short-read assay was DNA taken from cultured CD4+ T cells. TCRdb analysed the PCR reads with MiXCR anew, one entry per CDR3 protein. The repertoire consists of about 14,000 distinct CDR3 sequences, with about half occurring once and the leading ten covering 8.5% to 12%. The material was CD4+ T cells from blood, cultured in vitro, obtained before SARS-CoV-2 vaccination. The genes are TRBV7-9 and TRBJ1-1, with D possibly matching TRBD1 (6 bases). The source of this sequence is a human donor who had recovered from COVID-19. For the CDR3, the DNA is TGTGCCAGTAGTATGGGACAATTCTACGGTGAAGCTTTCTTT. It yields the protein CASSMGQFYGEAFF. Filled out from reference TRBV7-9 and TRBJ1-1, the complete variable domain reads DTGVSQNPRHKITKRGQNVTFRCDPISEHNRLYWYRQTLGQGPEFLTYFQNEAQLEKSRLLSDRFSAERPKGSFSTLEIQRTEQGDSAMYLCASSMGQFYGEAFFGQGTRLTVV.